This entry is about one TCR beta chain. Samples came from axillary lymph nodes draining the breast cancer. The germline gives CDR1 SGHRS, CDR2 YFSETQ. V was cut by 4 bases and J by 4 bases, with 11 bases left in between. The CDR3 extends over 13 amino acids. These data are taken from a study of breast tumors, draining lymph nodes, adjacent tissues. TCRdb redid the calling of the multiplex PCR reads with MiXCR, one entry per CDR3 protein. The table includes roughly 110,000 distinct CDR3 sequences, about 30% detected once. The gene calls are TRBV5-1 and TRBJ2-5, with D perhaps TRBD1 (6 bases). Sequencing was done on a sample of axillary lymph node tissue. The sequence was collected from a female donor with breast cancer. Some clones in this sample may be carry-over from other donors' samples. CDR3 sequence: CASSQGPRETQYF. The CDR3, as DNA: TGCGCCAGCAGCCAGGGGCCCCGAGAGACCCAGTACTTC. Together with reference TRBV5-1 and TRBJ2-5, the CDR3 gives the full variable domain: KAGVTQTPRYLIKTRGQQVTLSCSPISGHRSVSWYQQTPGQGLQFLFEYFSETQRNKGNFPGRFSGRQFSNSRSEMNVSTLELGDSALYLCASSQGPRETQYFGPGTRLLVL.